This T cell receptor (beta chain) stems from a study of response to subunit inactivated influenza vaccine. General study findings and limits: The authors suggested that every seasonal influenza vaccination recruits few new T cells.

The CDR3 is 13 amino acids. The germline V gene encodes CDR1 LGHNA and CDR2 YSLEER. The V gene lost 4 bases and the J gene lost 8 bases, with 14 bases spanning the gap. TCRdb re-called the RT-PCR reads with MiXCR, one entry per CDR3 protein. This table has 500,000 or so distinct CDR3 sequences, approximately 15% appearing once. This clonotype appeared a few times. Its antigen is still unknown. Source: CD4+ T cells sorted from PBMCs, taken around 25 months after vaccination. The V and J genes are TRBV4-3 and TRBJ1-2; D is ambiguous. The sequence was collected from a man between 50 and 75 years old who received an inactivated influenza vaccine. The CDR3 is CASSRISGFGYTF. DNA for the CDR3: TGCGCCAGCAGCCGAATCTCGGGATTCGGCTACACCTTC.